This entry lists 20 T cell receptor beta chains sequenced from one sample in a study of blood T cell repertoires in COVID-19. Clones were sequenced by immunoSEQ multiplex PCR, and TCRdb holds only the in-frame ones, with some missing. The sample has some 30,000 clones; 65% to 90% are singletons. Sequencing was performed on peripheral blood. The receptors were gathered from a woman aged 60 to 75 with active COVID-19.

The DNA for the CDR3 is TGTGCCAGCAGTGAATGGACTAGCGGGGGGGTGACAGATACGCAGTATTTT. Protein: CASSEWTSGGVTDTQYF. The chain carries TRBV6-1 and TRBJ2-3; TRBD2 matches at 15 bases. The CDR3 length is 17 residues. Looked up from germline, CDR1 is MNHNS and CDR2 is SASEGT. Trimming cost V 2 bases and J 3 bases; bases outside gene matches: 3.

The V and J genes are TRBV6-5 and TRBJ2-2; TRBD2 is a possible D gene (5 bases). Germline CDR1 and CDR2: MNHEY and SVGAGI. This CDR3 has 14 residues. The V end lost 8 bases, the J end lost 3 bases, and 13 bases lay between the germline ends. The CDR3 here is CASASRRYTGELFF. DNA for the CDR3: TGTGCCAGCGCTAGCCGACGGTACACCGGGGAGCTGTTTTTT.

V and J are TRBV9 and TRBJ1-3; D gene unclear. V lost 2 bases and J 3 bases, leaving 12 bases between the germline ends. This CDR3 contains 15 residues. Germline V gene lookup returns CDR1 SGDLS and CDR2 YYNGEE. The DNA for the CDR3 is TGTGCCAGCAGCGTGGGAGGAGTGAGTGGAAACACCATATATTTT. This gives the protein CASSVGGVSGNTIYF.

This clone was detected only once. The rearrangement joins TRBV7-2 to TRBJ2-1; TRBD1 might be the D (5 bases). Germline CDR1 reads SGHTA; CDR2 reads FQGNSA. Trimming left V 4 bases short and J 7 bases short, with 14 bases between. The CDR3 contains 14 residues. The CDR3 DNA reads as TGTGCCAGCAGCTCGCTTAGCAGGGCGAATGAGCAGTTCTTC. Its protein is CASSSLSRANEQFF. Combining the CDR3 with reference TRBV7-2 and TRBJ2-1 gives the whole variable domain GAGVSQSPSNKVTEKGKDVELRCDPISGHTALYWYRQSLGQGLEFLIYFQGNSAPDKSGLPSDRFSAERTGGSVSTLTIQRTQQEDSAVYLCASSSLSRANEQFFGPGTRLTVL.

The rearrangement links TRBV28 to TRBJ2-1, with D possibly matching TRBD1 (5 bases). Germline lookup yields CDR1 MDHEN and CDR2 SYDVKM. The V end lost 6 bases, the J end lost 15 bases, and 15 bases lay between the germline ends. This CDR3 has 11 residues. CDR3 coding DNA: TGTGCCAGCAGACAGGCGGATAAAAGGTTCTTC. Protein: CASRQADKRFF.

The CDR3 region has the DNA TGTGCCAGCAGCCAAGATAGCGTACGAGAACAAGCAGCTAACTATGGCTACACCTTC. This translates into CASSQDSVREQAANYGYTF. The chain couples TRBV3-1 (or the pseudogene TRBV3-2) to TRBJ1-2; no clear D gene. V was pared by 0 bases and J by 0 bases, with 20 bases between. CDR1 and CDR2 (germline): LGHDT, YNNKEL (reference sequence). The CDR3 loop spans 19 amino acids.

This rearrangement joins TRBV7-2 to TRBJ2-1; 9 bases match TRBD2. V gave up 6 bases and J gave up 14 bases; unmatched junction bases: 11. The CDR3 contains 13 residues. CDR1 and CDR2 from the germline V gene are SGHTA and FQGNSA. The CDR3 spells CASSLQSRGGEFF. The CDR3 nucleotides read TGTGCCAGCAGTCTCCAGTCGCGGGGGGGTGAGTTCTTC. The variable domain in full, completed from reference TRBV7-2 and TRBJ2-1, reads GAGVSQSPSNKVTEKGKDVELRCDPISGHTALYWYRQSLGQGLEFLIYFQGNSAPDKSGLPSDRFSAERTGGSVSTLTIQRTQQEDSAVYLCASSLQSRGGEFFGPGTRLTVL.

V usage is TRBV7-9 and J usage is TRBJ2-5, with TRBD1 as a possible D gene (7 bases). Germline lookup yields CDR1 SEHNR and CDR2 FQNEAQ (reference sequence). CDR3 size: 15 residues. Trimming took 0 bases from V and 11 from J, leaving 19 bases between them. As DNA, the CDR3 is TGTGCCAGCAGCTTAGCGGGACAGCGGGCGGCGTCTCAGTACTTC. This codes for CASSLAGQRAASQYF. Full variable domain (outside the CDR3, taken from reference TRBV7-9 and TRBJ2-5): DTGVSQNPRHKITKRGQNVTFRCDPISEHNRLYWYRQTLGQGPEFLTYFQNEAQLEKSRLLSDRFSAERPKGSFSTLEIQRTEQGDSAMYLCASSLAGQRAASQYFGPGTRLLVL.

This clone was detected only once. The V and J genes are TRBV5-6 and TRBJ2-1, with 8 positions matching TRBD2. CDR3 length: 19 residues. Unmatched junction bases numbered 15, after V lost 0 bases and J lost 4 bases. Germline CDR1 reads SGHDT; CDR2 reads YYEEEE. The CDR3: CASSLVGLSGTRRYNEQFF. CDR3 nucleotide sequence: TGTGCCAGCAGCTTGGTGGGGCTTAGCGGGACACGAAGATACAATGAGCAGTTCTTC.

This rearrangement joins TRBV5-1 to TRBJ2-1; TRBD1 agrees at 7 bases. J lost 5 bases, V lost 5 bases, and 13 bases had no gene match. The CDR3 contains 16 residues. Germline loops: CDR1 SGHRS, CDR2 YFSETQ. The CDR3 DNA sequence: TGCGCCAGCAGTCGCCCTCAGGGGGACAAAGACAATGAGCAGTTCTTC. Its translation: CASSRPQGDKDNEQFF.

The rearrangement links TRBV19 to TRBJ1-3; D possibly corresponds to TRBD1 (5 bases). The CDR3 runs 14 residues. The germline V and J ends were trimmed by 4 bases and 0 bases, with 7 bases remaining between them. Looked up from germline, CDR1 is LNHDA and CDR2 is SQIVND (reference sequence). The CDR3 DNA reads TGTGCCAGTAGTACAGGGATCTCTGGAAACACCATATATTTT. Its translation is CASSTGISGNTIYF.

The chain couples TRBV6-5 to TRBJ1-6, with D possibly TRBD1 on 5 matching bases. The V gene's germline CDR1 is MNHEY and CDR2 SVGAGI. This CDR3 is 14 amino acids long. The V end lost 2 bases, the J end lost 7 bases, and 9 bases lay between the germline ends. In DNA, the CDR3 is TGTGCCAGCAGTTACGGTCACAGGAATTCACCCCTCCACTTT. It yields the protein CASSYGHRNSPLHF.

The chain's CDR3 is CASSFRGQGITGELFF. The CDR3 nucleotides are TGCGCCAGCAGCTTTCGAGGACAGGGGATCACCGGGGAGCTGTTTTTT. The V and J genes are TRBV5-1 and TRBJ2-2; 9 positions agree with TRBD1. The CDR3 runs to 16 residues. Trimming removed 2 bases from V and 4 bases from J; junction bases left unmatched: 6. The germline V gene encodes CDR1 SGHRS and CDR2 YFSETQ.

The rearrangement uses TRBV7-7 and TRBJ2-6; D call uncertain. V lost 1 base and J lost 2, with 12 bases in between. This CDR3 comprises 17 residues. Looked up from germline, CDR1 is SSHAT and CDR2 is FNYEAQ (reference sequence). The CDR3 region is CASSLEAPGAGANVLTF. The CDR3 coding sequence is TGTGCCAGCAGCTTAGAGGCCCCCGGAGCTGGGGCCAACGTCCTGACTTTC.

V gene TRBV4-1 combines with J gene TRBJ1-2; D not certain. The germline gives CDR1 MGHRA, CDR2 YSYEKL. V shed 0 bases and J shed 10 bases, with 12 bases lying between them. CDR3 length equals 13 residues. This chain's CDR3 is CASSQELAGAYTF. CDR3 DNA: TGCGCCAGCAGCCAAGAATTGGCGGGAGCCTACACCTTC.

The genes are TRBV7-9 and TRBJ1-5, with unresolved D. This CDR3 contains 13 residues. V was pared by 2 bases and J by 8 bases, with 10 bases between. Germline loops: CDR1 SEHNR, CDR2 FQNEAQ (reference sequence). The CDR3 DNA sequence: TGTGCCAGCAGCTTAAACGGAGTAGAGCCCCAGCATTTT. Translating gives CASSLNGVEPQHF.

With regard to this clone: A read error may produce the germline difference seen at one junction end. This rearrangement joins TRBV10-3 to TRBJ2-1; possible D gene TRBD2, 6 bases. Germline V gene sequence: CDR1 ENHRY, CDR2 SYGVKD. This CDR3 is built from 15 residues. In DNA form, the CDR3 reads TGTGCCATCAGGGGCCACCGGGACTCCAACAATGAGCAGTTCTTC. Encoded protein: CAIRGHRDSNNEQFF.

This clone has a handful of counts. The chain combines TRBV2 with TRBJ1-5; no definite D call. This CDR3 comprises 14 residues. The V and J ends lost 1 base and 4 bases respectively, with 8 bases between them. Per germline, CDR1 SNHLY and CDR2 FYNNEI. The CDR3 region has the DNA TGTGCCAGCAGTGAAGGGCAGTTTAATCAGCCCCAGCATTTT. Translation gives CASSEGQFNQPQHF.

This clone is classed as medium-sized (0.01 to 0.1%). This chain joins TRBV19 and TRBJ1-6; 8 bases line up with TRBD1. Losses at the gene ends were 2 bases for V and 2 bases for J; bases not matched to a gene: 14. CDR3 size: 20 residues. CDR1 and CDR2 from the germline V gene are LNHDA and SQIVND (reference sequence). CDR3 DNA: TGTGCCAGTAGTATACGGGCGCCTGGACAGGGCTCAACCTATAATTCACCCCTCCACTTT. This codes for CASSIRAPGQGSTYNSPLHF.

This sequence joins TRBV19 and TRBJ2-2, with D perhaps matching TRBD2 (5 bases). Trimming shortened V by 4 bases and J by 0 bases, and 15 bases separated the two germline ends. This CDR3 contains 17 residues. Per the germline V gene, CDR1 is LNHDA and CDR2 is SQIVND (reference sequence). CDR3 sequence reads: CASSTSDYGANTGELFF. CDR3 bases: TGTGCCAGTAGTACCTCTGATTACGGGGCGAACACCGGGGAGCTGTTTTTT.